This TCR beta chain was recovered during a study of CD8+ T cells in alopecia areata. Lesional scalp punch biopsies and peripheral blood came from alopecia areata patients. After isolation, RNA underwent reverse transcription to generate cDNA as the sequencing template. The data were produced by immunoSEQ multiplex PCR, yet TCRdb's version contains in-frame clones alone and is incomplete. The sample lists approximately 66,000 clones; roughly 57% were seen once. Turning to this clone: Its antigen is undetermined.

The study, taken as a whole, reports: Compared with normal scalp, lesional scalp had higher clonality and more expanded CD8+ clones.

The material was CD8+ T cells sorted from blood, obtained at week 0. The clonotype comes from a human donor with alopecia areata.

The CDR3 reads CASSFTGAGSNQPQHF. As DNA, the CDR3 is TGTGCCAGCAGTTTTACAGGGGCTGGGAGCAATCAGCCCCAGCATTTT. This rearrangement joins TRBV27 to TRBJ1-5; 7 bases map to TRBD1. The V and J ends lost 3 bases and 1 base, in that order; junction bases with no gene match: 6. Germline V gene lookup returns CDR1 MNHEY and CDR2 SMNVEV (reference sequence). This CDR3 is built from 16 residues.